The 29 T cell receptor beta chains below all came from one sample that was sequenced in a study of cytomegalovirus exposure and HLA in healthy donors. Here immunoSEQ multiplex PCR was the method, and the copy in TCRdb shows in-frame clones only, minus some. The repertoire holds over 150,000 clones, with roughly 86% as singletons. What was sequenced was PBMCs. The receptors shown here come from a human donor in good health.

This rearrangement joins TRBV30 to TRBJ1-1; D is uncertain. Germline V gene sequence: CDR1 GTSNPN, CDR2 SVGIG (reference sequence). The CDR3 spans 12 residues. V lost 4 bases and J lost 1, with 7 bases in between. The CDR3 here is CAWNPGNTEAFF. The CDR3 region has the DNA TGTGCCTGGAACCCCGGGAACACTGAAGCTTTCTTT.

This sequence joins TRBV2 and TRBJ1-2; 7 bases line up with TRBD1. This CDR3 is built from 11 residues. V shed 6 bases, J shed 8 bases, and the junction held 3 bases outside the gene matches. Per germline, CDR1 SNHLY and CDR2 FYNNEI. CDR3 in DNA: TGTGCCAGCAGGAACAGGGGCGGCTACACCTTC. It yields the protein CASRNRGGYTF. Combining the CDR3 with reference TRBV2 and TRBJ1-2 gives the whole variable domain EPEVTQTPSHQVTQMGQEVILRCVPISNHLYFYWYRQILGQKVEFLVSFYNNEISEKSEIFDDQFSVERPDGSNFTLKIRSTKLEDSAMYFCASRNRGGYTFGSGTRLTVV.

V is TRBV7-2 and J is TRBJ2-7; the match to TRBD2 covers 12 bases. The CDR3 loop spans 17 amino acids. Germline loops: CDR1 SGHTA, CDR2 FQGNSA. With 6 bases clipped from V and 4 bases from J, the junction kept 13 bases outside the gene matches. The CDR3 loop is CASRPPTGTSGQYEQYF. The CDR3 DNA sequence: TGTGCCAGCAGACCCCCGACCGGGACTAGCGGGCAGTACGAGCAGTACTTC.

The rearrangement links TRBV6-1 to TRBJ1-5; the match to TRBD1 covers 7 bases. Germline CDR1 reads MNHNS; CDR2 reads SASEGT. The V gene end was trimmed by 4 bases and the J gene end by 5 bases; junction bases not matched to a gene: 20. The CDR3 totals 19 residues. The CDR3 DNA sequence: TGTGCCAGCAGTGCACAACCCCAAGGAAGACAGGGTCGGTATCAGCCCCAGCATTTT. The encoded protein is CASSAQPQGRQGRYQPQHF.

The chain uses TRBV7-6 and TRBJ2-1; maybe TRBD1 (6 bases). Germline loops: CDR1 SGHVS, CDR2 FNYEAQ. V gave up 0 bases and J gave up 0 bases, with 9 bases separating them. This CDR3 has 16 amino acids. Here the CDR3 DNA reads TGTGCCAGCAGCTTAGCTTGGGACATCTCCTACAATGAGCAGTTCTTC. Its protein product is CASSLAWDISYNEQFF.

The V call is TRBV13, the J call TRBJ2-1; D uncertain. Germline V gene lookup returns CDR1 PRHDT and CDR2 FYEKMQ (reference sequence). V lost 5 bases and J 6 bases, leaving 14 bases between the germline ends. The CDR3 has 14 residues. The chain's CDR3 is CASSPVAISNEQFF. CDR3 nucleotides: TGTGCCAGCAGCCCGGTTGCGATTTCCAATGAGCAGTTCTTC.

The V and J genes are TRBV29-1 and TRBJ2-7, with a possible D match to TRBD1 (5 bases). Germline V gene data show CDR1 as SQVTM and CDR2 as ANQGSEA. This CDR3 is 16 amino acids long. V lost 4 bases and J lost 0, with 19 bases in between. The CDR3, as DNA: TGCAGCGTTGGTGGGGCAAGTTACTTCTCCTCCTACGAGCAGTACTTC. Encoded protein: CSVGGASYFSSYEQYF.

The chain links TRBV5-1 to TRBJ2-3, with 9 bases that match TRBD2. The ends lost 1 base at V and 2 bases at J; junction bases unmatched: 5. Germline V gene data show CDR1 as SGHRS and CDR2 as YFSETQ. The CDR3 totals 16 residues. The CDR3 region has the DNA TGCGCCAGCAGCTTGCCCGCGGGGGGGCTCACAGATACGCAGTATTTT. It specifies CASSLPAGGLTDTQYF.

V is TRBV5-1 and J is TRBJ2-2; possible D gene TRBD2, 6 bases. Germline V lookup: CDR1 SGHRS, CDR2 YFSETQ. The V end lost 1 base, the J end lost 5 bases, and 12 bases lay between the germline ends. This CDR3 spans 15 amino acids. CDR3 bases: TGCGCCAGCAGCTTGTGGCGGGATGTTACCGGGGAGCTGTTTTTT. As protein: CASSLWRDVTGELFF. The whole variable domain, filled in from reference TRBV5-1 and TRBJ2-2, reads KAGVTQTPRYLIKTRGQQVTLSCSPISGHRSVSWYQQTPGQGLQFLFEYFSETQRNKGNFPGRFSGRQFSNSRSEMNVSTLELGDSALYLCASSLWRDVTGELFFGEGSRLTVL.

J is TRBJ2-7 and V is TRBV21-1; no DNA check was done on the table's D call, TRBD2. TRBV21-1 is shown as a pseudogene. This CDR3 spans 14 amino acids. This chain's CDR3 is CASRPGLPSYEQYF. CDR3 bases: TGTGCCAGCCGGCCGGGATTGCCCTCCTACGAGCAGTACTTC.

V is TRBV28 and J is TRBJ2-7; 11 bases map to TRBD2. Looked up from germline, CDR1 is MDHEN and CDR2 is SYDVKM. This CDR3 region has 16 residues. J lost 1 base, V lost 5 bases, and 7 bases had no gene match. The CDR3 DNA is TGTGCCAGCAGTCCCCCGGGACTAGCGGTTTCCTACGAGCAGTACTTC. It translates to CASSPPGLAVSYEQYF.

This rearrangement joins TRBV5-6 to TRBJ1-3, with 9 bases fitting TRBD1. CDR1 is SGHDT, CDR2 YYEEEE, per germline. V dropped 2 bases and J dropped 4; count of bases not matched to a gene: 10. This CDR3 has 17 amino acids. CDR3: CASSLFTGGLTGNTIYF. CDR3 in DNA: TGTGCCAGCAGCTTATTCACAGGGGGCTTGACAGGAAACACCATATATTTT.

The genes are TRBV6-1 and TRBJ2-7; maybe TRBD1 (5 bases). Per germline, CDR1 MNHNS and CDR2 SASEGT. V lost 6 bases to trimming and J lost 2 bases, with 17 bases between them. This CDR3 is built from 15 residues. The CDR3 reads CASRNHRLLAYEQYF. DNA of the CDR3: TGTGCCAGCAGGAACCACAGGTTATTAGCCTACGAGCAGTACTTC.

CDR3 sequence reads: CASSKWRTGRDYGYTF. CDR3 nucleotide sequence: TGTGCCAGCAGCAAATGGAGGACAGGGCGAGACTATGGCTACACCTTC. The chain links TRBV21-1 to TRBJ1-2; TRBD1, the D gene given by the table, was not confirmed from the DNA. TRBV21-1 is reported as a pseudogene. This CDR3 region has 16 residues.

The rearrangement joins TRBV2 to TRBJ2-6; the match to TRBD1 covers 9 bases. Looked up from germline, CDR1 is SNHLY and CDR2 is FYNNEI. The CDR3 covers 17 residues. V trimming: 9 bases; J trimming: 0 bases; junction bases outside the gene matches: 9. CDR3 region: CARRQGDGTSGANVLTF. CDR3 nucleotide sequence: TGTGCCAGACGACAGGGGGATGGTACCTCTGGGGCCAACGTCCTGACTTTC.

The V gene is TRBV2, the J gene TRBJ2-5; 11 nucleotides agree with TRBD1. Germline V gives CDR1 SNHLY, CDR2 FYNNEI. CDR3 length equals 16 residues. V shed 5 bases, J shed 2 bases, and the junction held 7 bases outside the gene matches. CDR3: CASSRTWDRGQETQYF. CDR3 bases: TGTGCCAGCAGTCGGACCTGGGACAGGGGGCAAGAGACCCAGTACTTC.

The chain is built from TRBV5-1 and TRBJ2-7, with 10 bases aligning to TRBD1. Per germline, CDR1 SGHRS and CDR2 YFSETQ. Trimming took 3 bases from V and 3 from J; bases not matched to a gene: 0. The CDR3 has 13 amino acids. The CDR3 DNA reads TGCGCCAGCAGCTGGGACAGGGGCTACGAGCAGTACTTC. It codes for CASSWDRGYEQYF.

The chain recombines TRBV4-1 with TRBJ2-7; 8 bases agree with TRBD1. Germline V gives CDR1 MGHRA, CDR2 YSYEKL. This CDR3 is 15 amino acids long. The J segment lost 2 bases and the V segment lost 1 base, leaving 4 bases of the junction unmatched. CDR3 nucleotides: TGCGCCAGCAGCCAAGTGGGACAGGCAACCTACGAGCAGTACTTC. Protein product: CASSQVGQATYEQYF.

V and J are TRBV5-6 and TRBJ2-2, with 8 positions matching TRBD1. The CDR3 spans 16 residues. CDR1 is SGHDT and CDR2 is YYEEEE in the germline V gene. J gave up 5 bases and V 4 bases, and 10 bases lay outside the gene matches. CDR3 amino acids: CASSPGTGRPTGELFF. CDR3 in DNA: TGTGCCAGCAGCCCCGGGACAGGCAGACCAACCGGGGAGCTGTTTTTT.

The J gene is TRBJ1-5, the V gene TRBV7-2; 10 bases match TRBD1. The V segment lost 1 base and the J segment 7 bases; nucleotides outside the gene matches: 7. Germline values: CDR1 SGHTA, CDR2 FQGNSA. The CDR3 runs 16 residues. CDR3 bases: TGTGCCAGCAGCTTAGAGGGACAGGGGATTAGCCAGCCCCAGCATTTT. Amino acid sequence: CASSLEGQGISQPQHF.

This clone turned up a few times. This sequence joins TRBV25-1 and TRBJ2-7; D gene ambiguous. The V end was cut by 5 bases, the J end by 2 bases, with 10 bases between. The germline gives CDR1 MGHDK, CDR2 SYGVNS. The CDR3 loop spans 13 amino acids. CDR3 region: CASSNLDTYEQYF. For the CDR3, the DNA is TGTGCCAGCAGTAACCTCGACACCTACGAGCAGTACTTC.

CDR3 amino acids: CAREALTGPNTEAFF. In DNA, the CDR3 is TGTGCCAGAGAAGCCCTGACAGGACCGAACACTGAAGCTTTCTTT. This sequence joins TRBV7-9 and TRBJ1-1; D might be TRBD1 (6 bases). This CDR3 comprises 15 residues. Germline V gives CDR1 SEHNR, CDR2 FQNEAQ (reference sequence). The V end lost 9 bases, the J end lost 1 base, and 18 bases lay between the germline ends.

The CDR3: CAWSSGVGANVLTF. The CDR3 bases are TGTGCCTGGAGTTCAGGGGTTGGGGCCAACGTCCTGACTTTC. This chain uses TRBV30 with TRBJ2-6; D possibly corresponds to TRBD1 (6 bases). The CDR3 extends over 14 amino acids. V was clipped by 2 bases and J by 3 bases, with 8 bases between them. CDR1 is GTSNPN and CDR2 is SVGIG in the germline V gene (reference sequence). Drawing the rest from reference TRBV30 and TRBJ2-6, the complete variable domain is SQTIHQWPATLVQPVGSPLSLECTVEGTSNPNLYWYRQAAGRGLQLLFYSVGIGQISSEVPQNLSASRPQDRQFILSSKKLLLSDSGFYLCAWSSGVGANVLTFGAGSRLTVL.

The J gene is TRBJ2-1, the V gene TRBV15; the D is unclear. CDR3 length: 13 residues. Trimming stripped 3 bases from V and 6 bases from J, with 9 bases between. CDR1 is LNHNV, CDR2 YYDKDF, per germline (reference sequence). CDR3 bases: TGTGCCACCAGCAGCTTCCCGGGCAATGAGCAGTTCTTC. It yields the protein CATSSFPGNEQFF.

The chain links TRBV30 to TRBJ2-1, with D perhaps matching TRBD2 (5 bases). The CDR3 extends over 20 amino acids. V shed 2 bases and J shed 0 bases, with 26 bases lying between them. Germline V CDR1 and CDR2: GTSNPN, SVGIG (reference sequence). The CDR3: CAWSFFGVSGSIGSYNEQFF. The CDR3 DNA is TGTGCCTGGAGTTTCTTCGGCGTCTCGGGGTCTATAGGCTCCTACAATGAGCAGTTCTTC.

This clone was recorded only once. The rearrangement uses TRBV27 and TRBJ2-4, with D perhaps TRBD1 (6 bases). The V end was cut by 3 bases, the J end by 2 bases, with 20 bases between. The CDR3 has 18 residues. Germline V gene sequence: CDR1 MNHEY, CDR2 SMNVEV (reference sequence). CDR3 in DNA: TGTGCCAGCAGTTTGGGGGCGGGCAGGAGTTTGTCCAAAAACATTCAGTACTTC. Encoded protein: CASSLGAGRSLSKNIQYF.

The J gene is TRBJ2-5, the V gene TRBV28; 15 bases are a match to TRBD2. With 6 bases clipped from V and 5 bases from J, the junction kept 7 bases outside the gene matches. The CDR3 length is 16 residues. Germline CDR1 and CDR2: MDHEN and SYDVKM. The CDR3 sequence is CASREGTSGRSETQYF. Written as DNA, the CDR3 is TGTGCCAGCAGAGAAGGGACTAGCGGGAGGAGTGAGACCCAGTACTTC.

The chain is built from TRBV5-1 and TRBJ1-2; no firm D call. CDR3 size: 15 residues. CDR1 and CDR2 (germline): SGHRS, YFSETQ. The V end lost 1 base, the J end lost 0 bases, and 10 bases lay between the germline ends. The CDR3: CASSLLGSPNYGYTF. The CDR3 coding sequence is TGCGCCAGCAGCTTGTTGGGCAGCCCTAACTATGGCTACACCTTC. Variable domain in full (rest from reference TRBV5-1 and TRBJ1-2): KAGVTQTPRYLIKTRGQQVTLSCSPISGHRSVSWYQQTPGQGLQFLFEYFSETQRNKGNFPGRFSGRQFSNSRSEMNVSTLELGDSALYLCASSLLGSPNYGYTFGSGTRLTVV.

The V call is TRBV4-1, the J call TRBJ1-2; D is ambiguous. The V end was cut by 1 base, the J end by 2 bases, with 17 bases between. CDR3 length: 17 residues. Germline values: CDR1 MGHRA, CDR2 YSYEKL. The CDR3 DNA sequence: TGCGCCAGCAGCCAAGGATCTCTCGGGATTTTGAACTATGGCTACACCTTC. Protein sequence: CASSQGSLGILNYGYTF.